Below, 28 T cell receptor beta chains from the same sample are listed, as sequenced in a study of tumor and adjacent non-tumor tissue in lung cancer. This sample's RNA came from whole unsorted tissue. Three rounds of nested PCR, following a modified ARM-PCR protocol, produced the TCRbeta library. MiXCR was run by TCRdb on the multiplex PCR reads, yielding one entry per CDR3 protein. Seen here are 220,000 or so distinct CDR3 sequences, about 76% observed once, and the top ten hold about 25%. The sample comprised lung tumor tissue. These receptor sequences come from a man in his 60s with non-small cell lung cancer.

Regarding this clonotype: An end of the junction does not agree with germline; a read error may underlie this. V and J are TRBV20-1 and TRBJ2-4, with 7 bases that match TRBD2. Germline V gene lookup returns CDR1 DFQATT and CDR2 SNEGSKA (reference sequence). This CDR3 has 15 residues. For the CDR3, the DNA is TGCAGCCCCCATGCAGGGAGGGAATCCAAAAACATTCAATACTTC. The encoded protein is CSPHAGRESKNIQYF.

To note about this clonotype: Its ends do not fully match the called genes, so a read error is possible. The chain is built from TRBV28 and TRBJ2-1; no clear D gene. Germline CDR1 is MDHEN and CDR2 is SYDVKM. The CDR3 runs 15 residues. For the CDR3, the DNA is TGTGTCAGCAGACCATGGGGTAGCTCCTACAATGAGCAGTTCTTC. Protein product: CVSRPWGSSYNEQFF. Looking up the rest from reference TRBV28 and TRBJ2-1 gives the full variable domain: DVKVTQSSRYLVKRTGEKVFLECVQDMDHENMFWYRQDPGLGLRLIYFSYDVKMKEKGDIPEGYSVSREKKERFSLILESASTNQTSMYLCVSRPWGSSYNEQFFGPGTRLTVL.

In this sample, this clonotype turned up once. A much larger clone differs from this one at a single base, so this may be a read error. The chain carries TRBV4-1 and TRBJ2-3; possibly TRBD2 for D (5 bases). Trimming pared 0 bases from V and 7 bases from J, leaving 8 bases between. The CDR3 extends over 13 amino acids. Germline lookup yields CDR1 MGHRA and CDR2 YSYEKL. This chain's CDR3 is CASSQDVANTQYF. Written as DNA, the CDR3 is TGCGCCAGCAGCCAAGACGTAGCGAATACGCAGTATTTT.

The rearrangement joins TRBV11-2 to TRBJ1-6; 7 bases map to TRBD1. Germline V gene sequence: CDR1 SGHAT, CDR2 FQNNGV. V shed 2 bases and J 7 bases; nucleotides not matched to a gene: 5. The CDR3 is 15 residues long. The CDR3 nucleotides read TGTGCCAGCAGCTTAACTACGGGACAGAATTCACCCCTCCACTTT. Translated: CASSLTTGQNSPLHF.

V and J are TRBV20-1 and TRBJ1-5, with TRBD1 matching over 11 bases. The closer fit of TRBJ2-3 to the DNA end suggests the J call may be wrong. The CDR3 consists of 15 residues. CDR1 and CDR2 (germline): DFQATT, SNEGSKA (reference sequence). This CDR3 is CSIEDRGLVNQPQYF. The CDR3, as DNA: TGCAGTATCGAGGACAGGGGGCTTGTCAATCAGCCCCAGTATTTT.

As concerns this clonotype: One end of the junction is discordant with germline, which a read error may explain. V is TRBV11-2 and J is TRBJ2-3; D is unresolved. The CDR3 is 14 amino acids. Germline V lookup: CDR1 SGHAT, CDR2 FQNNGV. CDR3 protein: CVSSLDGTTDTQYF. As DNA, the CDR3 is TGTGTCAGCAGCCTGGACGGTACCACAGATACGCAGTATTTT.

This clonotype was observed a single time. A much larger clone differs from this one at a single base, so this may be a read error. The chain has TRBV11-3 and TRBJ2-3; 8 bases align to TRBD2. The CDR3 loop spans 16 amino acids. Germline CDR1 reads SGHNT; CDR2 reads YENEEA. The CDR3 loop reads CASNLVGAGGTDTQYF. In DNA, the CDR3 is TGTGCCAGCAACTTAGTGGGTGCGGGAGGAACAGATACGCAGTATTTT.

As regards this clonotype: A junction end diverges from the germline sequence, so it may reflect a read error. The rearrangement joins TRBV12-3 or TRBV12-4 to TRBJ2-5, with no clear D. The CDR3 has 14 amino acids. CDR3 residues: CASMPNSRIETHHF. The CDR3 DNA is TGTGCCAGCATGCCCAACAGCCGTATAGAGACCCATCACTTC.

A word on this clonotype: The junction and the germline gene differ at one end; a read error may be behind it. The chain uses TRBV12-5 and TRBJ1-6; no clear D. In germline, CDR1 is LGHNT, CDR2 FRNRAP. The CDR3 length is 13 residues. In nucleotides, the CDR3 is TGTGCTAGTGGACAGAGTCTTAATTCACCCCTCCGCTTT. It codes for CASGQSLNSPLRF.

As concerns this clonotype: Sequence at one end of the junction differs from germline and may be a read error. The rearrangement joins TRBV20-1 to TRBJ2-7, with TRBD1 matching 7 bases. This CDR3 is built from 13 residues. The V gene's germline CDR1 is DFQATT and CDR2 SNEGSKA (reference sequence). The CDR3 loop is CSARSGKGGEQYF. The CDR3 DNA reads TGCAGTGCTAGATCCGGGAAAGGGGGCGAGCAATACTTC.

About this clonotype: The CDR3 carries no conserved terminal phenylalanine or tryptophan, so it likely arises from a read error. The V call is TRBV11-2, the J call TRBJ2-3; D is uncertain. Germline CDR1 and CDR2: SGHAT and FQNNGV. The CDR3 has 15 residues. In nucleotides, the CDR3 is TGTGCCAGCATCTTAGACCGGAGTACAAGAGATACGCAGTATTAT. Its protein product is CASILDRSTRDTQYY.

The rearrangement joins TRBV11-3 to TRBJ1-1; TRBD1 is a possible D gene (6 bases). This CDR3 has 14 amino acids. V lost 2 bases, J lost 8 bases, and 15 bases lay in between. Germline V lookup: CDR1 SGHNT, CDR2 YENEEA. CDR3 residues: CASSLTEAGTEAFF. The CDR3 nucleotides read TGTGCCAGCAGCTTAACGGAGGCAGGGACAGAAGCTTTCTTT.

The chain's CDR3 is CASCQDVPVSSGTEAFF. The DNA of the CDR3 is TGCGCCAGTTGCCAAGACGTTCCGGTCAGTTCGGGCACTGAAGCTTTCTTT. The rearrangement uses TRBV4-3 and TRBJ1-1, with no clear D. CDR3 length: 17 amino acids. Germline CDR1 and CDR2: LGHNA and YSLEER. The ends were cut back, 9 bases at V and 4 bases at J, with 27 bases in the middle.

Details on this clonotype: This may be a read error, as it is one base from a much larger clone. CDR3 in amino acids: CASSQHTGSGANILTF. CDR3 in DNA: TGCGCCAGCAGCCAACACACTGGCTCTGGGGCCAACATCCTGACTTTC. The rearrangement links TRBV4-1 to TRBJ2-6; TRBD1 is a possible D gene (5 bases). Germline assignment: CDR1 MGHRA and CDR2 YSYEKL. The CDR3 has 16 residues.

About this clonotype itself: The junction differs from germline at one of its ends, possibly a read error. The V call is TRBV11-2, the J call TRBJ2-4; D gene ambiguous. CDR1 SGHAT and CDR2 FQNNGV come from the germline V gene. The CDR3 length is 13 residues. The CDR3 DNA sequence: TGTGTCAGCAGCTTATCAGGTGGGTACATTCAGTACTTC. Amino acids: CVSSLSGGYIQYF.

Note on this clonotype: The junction does not match germline at one end; this may be a read error. V gene TRBV24-1 combines with J gene TRBJ2-1, with 10 bases identical to TRBD2. Germline CDR1 is KGHDR and CDR2 is SFDVKD. The CDR3 extends over 17 amino acids. CDR3 protein: CATIALGLAGDYSEQFF. The CDR3 region has the DNA TGTGCCACCATTGCCCTCGGGCTAGCGGGAGACTACAGTGAGCAGTTCTTC.

Note on this clonotype: Because it lacks the conserved phenylalanine or tryptophan at the end, this CDR3 is likely a read error. The V and J genes are TRBV12-5 and TRBJ2-3; TRBD1 is a possible D gene (6 bases). Germline assignment: CDR1 LGHNT and CDR2 FRNRAP. Trimming took off 2 bases at V and 10 bases at J, with 19 bases between the two ends. CDR3 length: 15 residues. The CDR3 loop reads CASGLRQGITEAQYL. The CDR3 DNA reads TGTGCTAGTGGTTTGCGGCAGGGGATTACAGAAGCGCAGTATTTA.

The chain employs TRBV20-1 and TRBJ2-3, with 11 nucleotides matching TRBD2. Germline CDR1 is DFQATT and CDR2 is SNEGSKA (reference sequence). The V gene end was trimmed by 0 bases and the J gene end by 5 bases; junction bases not matched to a gene: 10. CDR3 length equals 17 residues. CDR3 sequence reads: CSARDFPSGRTRDTQYF. Here the CDR3 DNA reads TGCAGTGCTAGAGATTTTCCTAGCGGGAGGACAAGAGATACGCAGTATTTT.

Concerning this clonotype itself: A much larger clone lies a single base off, so this may be a read error. Lacking the conserved final phenylalanine or tryptophan, this CDR3 likely reflects a read error. The gene calls are TRBV4-2 and TRBJ2-3, with a weak D call TRBD1 (6 bases). Germline lookup yields CDR1 LGHNA and CDR2 YNFKEQ. The CDR3 runs 14 residues. The germline V and J ends were trimmed by 1 base and 7 bases, with 12 bases remaining between them. The DNA of the CDR3 is TGTGCCAGCAGCCAAGGAGGGGGACGGAATACGCAGTATTCT. Amino acids: CASSQGGGRNTQYS.

As for this clonotype: This could be a read error, since a much larger clone is one nucleotide away. The rearrangement uses TRBV29-1 and TRBJ2-1, with a weak D call TRBD1 (6 bases). Germline V gene sequence: CDR1 SQVTM, CDR2 ANQGSEA. V shed 3 bases and J shed 5 bases, with 14 bases lying between them. The CDR3 length is 14 residues. CDR3 coding DNA: TGCAGCGTTGACCCTACCCGGGACAACAATGAGCAGTTCTTC. The encoded protein is CSVDPTRDNNEQFF.

The chain uses TRBV5-4 and TRBJ2-7; D call uncertain. Trimming removed 0 bases at V and 3 bases at J, with 13 bases between. The CDR3 has 15 amino acids. Looked up from germline, CDR1 is SGHNT and CDR2 is YYREEE (reference sequence). The CDR3 coding sequence is TGTGCCAGCAGCTTGGATTTCTCCAGCTTCTACGAGCAGTACTTC. Translated: CASSLDFSSFYEQYF.

This clonotype was counted many times. The CDR3 spells CSARGPGTGQTDTQYF. The CDR3 DNA sequence: TGCAGTGCTAGAGGTCCGGGGACAGGGCAGACAGATACGCAGTATTTT. This sequence joins TRBV20-1 and TRBJ2-3; TRBD1 aligns across 9 bases. The CDR3 length is 16 residues. V trimming: 1 base; J trimming: 3 bases; junction bases outside the gene matches: 8. Germline CDR1 DFQATT, CDR2 SNEGSKA (reference sequence).

This clonotype was counted a single time. The chain combines TRBV20-1 with TRBJ2-7; perhaps TRBD1 as D (6 bases). The CDR3 runs 16 residues. Germline V gene lookup returns CDR1 DFQATT and CDR2 SNEGSKA (reference sequence). The ends were cut back, 0 bases at V and 0 bases at J, with 15 bases in the middle. CDR3 sequence: CSARDDRGGASYEQYF. CDR3 bases: TGCAGTGCTAGAGATGATCGAGGGGGTGCCTCCTACGAGCAGTACTTC.

This clonotype was observed a handful of times. J is TRBJ1-6 and V is TRBV14; TRBD1 aligns across 7 bases. The CDR3 covers 13 residues. Trimming took 4 bases from V and 8 from J; bases not matched to a gene: 2. The germline V gene has CDR1 SGHDN and CDR2 FVKESK. DNA for the CDR3: TGTGCCAGCAGCCGGGGACAGTATTCACCCCTCCACTTT. Translating it yields CASSRGQYSPLHF.

As regards this clonotype: A much larger clone differs by one base, so this may be a read error. The chain carries TRBV29-1 and TRBJ1-1; no definite D call. The CDR3 runs 12 residues. Germline CDR1 is SQVTM and CDR2 is ANQGSEA. CDR3: CSVDGTNTEASF. The CDR3 DNA is TGCAGCGTTGACGGTACCAACACTGAAGCTTCCTTT.

As to this clonotype: One end of the junction fails to match germline, which may point to a read error. The J gene is TRBJ1-1, the V gene TRBV11-1, with 11 bases lining up with TRBD1. CDR3 length: 15 residues. CDR1 is SGHAT, CDR2 FQDESV, per germline (reference sequence). CDR3 DNA sequence: TGTACCAGCAGCGCGGACGGGACAGGGGGGCTGGAGGTTTTCTTT. This translates into CTSSADGTGGLEVFF.

As regards this clonotype: A single base separates this from a much larger clone, so it may be a read error. This chain uses TRBV29-1 with TRBJ2-3, with unresolved D. CDR3 length: 12 amino acids. Trimming pared 6 bases from V and 7 bases from J, leaving 14 bases between. CDR1 and CDR2 (germline): SQVTM, ANQGSEA. CDR3 in amino acids: CSVPMGAYTQYF. The CDR3 DNA follows: TGCAGCGTCCCGATGGGCGCATATACGCAGTATTTT.

Comments on this clonotype: One end of the junction is discordant with germline, which a read error may explain. V is TRBV11-3 and J is TRBJ2-3, with 12 bases fitting TRBD2. Germline CDR1 reads SGHNT; CDR2 reads YENEEA. The CDR3 sequence is 16 residues long. CDR3 sequence (DNA): TGTGCCAGCAGCTTACTAGCGGGGGGGCGCACAGATACGCGGTATTTT. This codes for CASSLLAGGRTDTRYF.